This TCR beta chain was identified in a study of blood T cell repertoires in COVID-19. Overall study context: Researchers got acute and convalescent COVID-19 samples from the United States, Italy and Spain. The cDNA or gDNA used as material had been derived from T cells, B-cell-depleted T cells, or PBMCs.

The germline V gene encodes CDR1 LNHDA and CDR2 SQIVND (reference sequence). Trimming took 4 bases from V and 3 from J; bases not matched to a gene: 4. This CDR3 spans 14 amino acids. As processed by the authors: The authors estimated nucleated cell counts from reference gene primer amplification. Libraries were prepared by immunoSEQ multiplex PCR; TCRdb keeps only in-frame clonotypes and omits some of them. The V and J calls and clone size come from that table; D and trimming were worked out from the DNA. The data hold about 190,000 clones, with around 90% observed a single time. The source material was peripheral blood. The clonotype was recovered from a human donor in a cohort sampled during active COVID-19. The chain recombines TRBV19 with TRBJ2-7; 9 bases line up with TRBD1. The CDR3 region is CASSTGTGIYEQYF. The CDR3 DNA follows: TGTGCCAGTAGTACCGGGACAGGGATCTACGAGCAGTACTTC.